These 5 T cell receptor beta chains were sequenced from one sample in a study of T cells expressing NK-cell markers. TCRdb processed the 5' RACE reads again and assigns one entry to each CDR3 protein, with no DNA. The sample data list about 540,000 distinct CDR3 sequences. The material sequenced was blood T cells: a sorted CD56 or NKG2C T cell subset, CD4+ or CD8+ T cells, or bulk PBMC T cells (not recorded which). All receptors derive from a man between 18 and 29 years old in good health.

CDR3 sequence: CASSFGTGDPLAGVNIQYF. The chain has TRBV11-1 and TRBJ2-4; no DNA is available, so the TRBD1 call from TCRdb remains unchecked. CDR1 and CDR2 from the germline V gene are SGHAT and FQDESV (reference sequence). The CDR3 loop spans 19 amino acids.

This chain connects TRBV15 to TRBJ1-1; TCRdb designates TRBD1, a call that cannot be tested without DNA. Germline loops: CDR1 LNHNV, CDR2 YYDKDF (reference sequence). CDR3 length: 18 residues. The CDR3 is CATSAESIPGQINTEAFF.

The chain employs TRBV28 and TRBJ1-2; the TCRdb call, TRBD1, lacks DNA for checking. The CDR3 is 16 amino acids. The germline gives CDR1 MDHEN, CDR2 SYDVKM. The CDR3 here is CASVSGGAISSYGYTF.

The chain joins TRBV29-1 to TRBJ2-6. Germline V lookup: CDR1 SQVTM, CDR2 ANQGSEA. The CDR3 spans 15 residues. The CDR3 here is CSVRDGESGANVLTF. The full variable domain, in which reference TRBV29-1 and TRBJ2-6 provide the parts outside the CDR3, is SAVISQKPSRDICQRGTSLTIQCQVDSQVTMMFWYRQQPGQSLTLIATANQGSEATYESGFVIDKFPISRPNLTFSTLTVSNMSPEDSSIYLCSVRDGESGANVLTFGAGSRLTVL.

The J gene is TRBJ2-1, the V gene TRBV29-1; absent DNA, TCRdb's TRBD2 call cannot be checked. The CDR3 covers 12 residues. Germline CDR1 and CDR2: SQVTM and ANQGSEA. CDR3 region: CSVREEYVEQFF.